These T cell receptor beta chains were read from a single sample in a study of a mutant IDH1 vaccine in newly diagnosed glioma. These TCRs' antigens remain unknown. Profiled with immunoSEQ multiplex PCR; TCRdb holds only in-frame clones, not every one. The sample carries under 45,000 clones, under 95% recorded once. This specimen consisted of PBMCs, obtained from a glioma patient whose treatment included an IDH1 peptide vaccine. The receptors stem from a man in his forties or fifties with glioma. CDR3s include the opening cysteine and the closing phenylalanine or tryptophan. D genes are given only for firm matches. The listing skips clone size in some rows; elsewhere it reads once, few, many or a size class.

clone size: once
J gene: TRBJ2-7
D gene: TRBD2
V gene: TRBV27
CDR3 protein: CASRIAGRPGEQYF
CDR3 DNA: TGTGCCAGCAGAATAGCGGGTCGTCCTGGGGAGCAGTACTTC

clone size: NA
J gene: TRBJ1-6
D gene: TRBD1
V gene: TRBV19
CDR3 protein: CASSIDRRTGISPLHF
CDR3 DNA: TGTGCCAGTAGTATAGATCGTCGGACAGGGATCTCACCCCTCCACTTT

clone size: NA
J gene: TRBJ2-2
D gene: NA
V gene: TRBV7-2
CDR3 protein: CASSAGPRIPAGELFF
CDR3 DNA: TGTGCCAGCAGCGCTGGACCTAGGATACCCGCCGGGGAGCTGTTTTTT

clone size: NA
J gene: TRBJ1-2
D gene: NA
V gene: TRBV29-1
CDR3 protein: CSVGEGGYGYTF
CDR3 DNA: TGCAGCGTTGGGGAGGGGGGGTATGGCTACACCTTC

clone size: NA
J gene: TRBJ1-5
D gene: TRBD1
V gene: TRBV4-1
CDR3 protein: CASSQKTGGQPQHF
CDR3 DNA: TGCGCCAGCAGCCAGAAGACAGGGGGTCAGCCCCAGCATTTT

clone size: once
J gene: TRBJ2-2
D gene: NA
V gene: TRBV6-1
CDR3 protein: CASSGTVTGELFF
CDR3 DNA: TGTGCCAGCAGTGGGACAGTCACCGGGGAGCTGTTTTTT

clone size: NA
J gene: TRBJ2-2
D gene: NA
V gene: TRBV10-1
CDR3 protein: CASSPGGNTGELFF
CDR3 DNA: TGCGCCAGCAGTCCGGGCGGGAACACCGGGGAGCTGTTTTTT

clone size: NA
J gene: TRBJ1-5
D gene: NA
V gene: TRBV4-2
CDR3 protein: CASSSRQGDSNQPQHF
CDR3 DNA: TGTGCCAGCAGCTCCCGTCAGGGTGATAGCAATCAGCCCCAGCATTTT

clone size: NA
J gene: TRBJ2-5
D gene: NA
V gene: TRBV6-5
CDR3 protein: CASSRTGSGETQYF
CDR3 DNA: TGTGCCAGCAGTCGTACAGGGTCTGGAGAGACCCAGTACTTC

clone size: NA
J gene: TRBJ2-5
D gene: NA
V gene: TRBV18
CDR3 protein: CASSPDEGTSFQETQYF
CDR3 DNA: TGTGCCAGCTCACCAGATGAAGGGACGTCTTTCCAAGAGACCCAGTACTTC

clone size: NA
J gene: TRBJ2-3
D gene: NA
V gene: TRBV29-1
CDR3 protein: CSSDTQYF
CDR3 DNA: TGCAGCTCAGATACGCAGTATTTT

clone size: NA
J gene: TRBJ2-3
D gene: NA
V gene: TRBV5-1
CDR3 protein: CASSLVRTGDTDTQYF
CDR3 DNA: TGCGCCAGCAGCTTGGTCAGAACCGGGGACACAGATACGCAGTATTTT

clone size: NA
J gene: TRBJ2-7
D gene: NA
V gene: TRBV6-1
CDR3 protein: CASSEFAGSYEQYF
CDR3 DNA: TGTGCCAGCAGTGAGTTCGCAGGGAGCTACGAGCAGTACTTC

clone size: NA
J gene: TRBJ2-3
D gene: NA
V gene: TRBV6-5
CDR3 protein: CASKADTQYF
CDR3 DNA: TGTGCCAGCAAGGCAGATACGCAGTATTTT

clone size: once
J gene: TRBJ2-7
D gene: TRBD1
V gene: TRBV13
CDR3 protein: CASSLVGTGTYEQYF
CDR3 DNA: TGTGCCAGCAGCTTAGTCGGGACAGGGACCTACGAGCAGTACTTC

clone size: NA
J gene: TRBJ1-6
D gene: NA
V gene: TRBV19
CDR3 protein: CASSTTGRTGSPLHF
CDR3 DNA: TGTGCCAGTAGTACTACGGGACGGACTGGTTCACCCCTCCACTTT